This TCR beta chain was sequenced during a study of T-cell memory formation after mild COVID-19. About the study: Clusters of TCRs were largely donor specific.

TCRdb processed the 5' RACE reads anew with MiXCR; each CDR3 protein has one entry. Of 400,000 to 500,000 distinct CDR3 sequences in the sample, roughly 20% were seen once. Study-wide results and caveats: While clones contracting from day 15 to 85 were balanced between CD4 and CD8, later expanders leaned CD4+. Memory cells collected pre-infection included some clones that later responded, suggesting cross-reactive memory joined.

J was trimmed by 8 bases and V by 3 bases; bases with no gene match: 10. This CDR3 has 15 residues. Per the germline V gene, CDR1 is ENHRY and CDR2 is SYGVKD. This clonotype was seen only a few times. Antigen specificity is unknown. The V and J genes are TRBV10-3 and TRBJ2-1; 7 nucleotides line up with TRBD2. The receptor was derived from an adult woman who had mild COVID-19 (a few samples of this study predate the infection). Cell type and time point are not known. Sequencing was performed on PBMCs or a T cell subset sorted from them (not recorded which). This CDR3 is CAISDPGGATHEQFF. In DNA form, the CDR3 reads TGTGCCATCAGTGACCCGGGGGGAGCCACCCATGAGCAGTTCTTC.